This TCR beta chain was sequenced for a study of neurological immune-mediated disorders. The CDR3 length is 14 residues. Trimming removed 4 bases at V and 3 bases at J, with 13 bases between. Per germline, CDR1 SGHRS and CDR2 YFSETQ. This clonotype was recorded many times. A single run covered 15-18 subjects with over 170 million TCR-beta sequences. A single record per CDR3 protein comes from TCRdb applying MiXCR to the 5' RACE reads. The table has fewer than 80,000 distinct CDR3 sequences, 4% to 6% seen once. The V and J genes are TRBV5-1 and TRBJ1-1; D not resolved. Sequenced material: PBMCs. The sequence came from a woman in her 50s with multiple sclerosis. The CDR3 region has the DNA TGCGCCAGCAGCACTGAGCGTCGGGACACTGAAGCTTTCTTT. Translating gives CASSTERRDTEAFF.